These T cell receptor beta chains were read from a single sample in a study of lymphopenia after photon versus proton radiotherapy. The assay was immunoSEQ multiplex PCR, and TCRdb's table has in-frame clones only and misses some. Of around 33,000 clones in the sample, approximately 89% are singletons; the top ten hold 6.6%. This material consisted of peripheral blood, taken from a patient treated with proton-based radiotherapy. These receptor sequences come from a woman aged 70-85 years with pancreatic cancer. Some clones in this sample may be carry-over from other donors' samples. Both conserved end residues are part of each CDR3. Fields, in order: D gene, J gene, V gene, clone size, CDR3 DNA, CDR3 protein. D genes are given only for firm matches. Where a row states a size, it is once, few, many or the class of an expanded clone; other rows omit it.

>TRBD1|TRBJ1-2|TRBV7-9|.
TGTGCCAGCAGCTTAGCGGTAGGCAGGGGGAGCAACCTTTTTGGCTACACCTTC
CASSLAVGRGSNLFGYTF
>TRBD1|TRBJ2-2|TRBV10-2|.
TGCGCCAGCAGTGCAAGGGGACAGCCAAACACCGGGGAGCTGTTTTTT
CASSARGQPNTGELFF
>.|TRBJ2-2|TRBV19|.
TGTGCCAGCTCGGAGGGAATTTACACCGGGGAGCTGTTTTTT
CASSEGIYTGELFF
>TRBD1|TRBJ2-7|TRBV4-3|.
TGCGCCAGCAGCCCTTCCGGGACAGGGATAAGCTCCTACGAGCAGTACTTC
CASSPSGTGISSYEQYF
>TRBD2|TRBJ2-1|TRBV5-6|.
TGTGCCAGCAGCTTGACTAGCGGGAGAGGGTCCAATGAGCAGTTCTTC
CASSLTSGRGSNEQFF
>TRBD1|TRBJ1-1|TRBV19|.
TGTGCCAGTATCCCCAGGGGGCTTAACACTGAAGCTTTCTTT
CASIPRGLNTEAFF
>TRBD1|TRBJ2-1|TRBV19|.
TGTGCCAGTAGTGGCAGACAGGGGCGTTCCTACAATGAGCAGTTCTTC
CASSGRQGRSYNEQFF
>.|TRBJ2-4|TRBV19|.
TGTGCCAGTAGTATAGAGGCGCTGGCCAAAAACATTCAGTACTTC
CASSIEALAKNIQYF
>TRBD1|TRBJ2-5|TRBV5-8|.
TGTGCCAGCAGCGTAGGACAGGGAAGGGGGGCACAAGAGACCCAGTACTTC
CASSVGQGRGAQETQYF
>.|TRBJ1-4|TRBV4-1|few
TGCGCCAGCAGCCAAGGGTCAACTCGGGGTGAAAAACTGTTTTTT
CASSQGSTRGEKLFF
>TRBD2|TRBJ2-5|TRBV25-1|once
TGTGCCAGCTCCGGGACTAGCGGGAGGAGGCGGCAAGAGACCCAGTACTTC
CASSGTSGRRRQETQYF
>TRBD2|TRBJ2-7|TRBV4-1|.
TGCGCCAGCAGCCAAGATAGCCTAGCGGTTTACGAGCAGTACTTC
CASSQDSLAVYEQYF
>.|TRBJ2-7|TRBV28|once
TGTGCCAGCACCGGAGGTAGCTACGAGCAGTACTTC
CASTGGSYEQYF
>TRBD1|TRBJ2-3|TRBV19|.
TGTGCCAGTAGTATAGACAGGGGGACAGTAAGCACAGATACGCAGTATTTT
CASSIDRGTVSTDTQYF
>TRBD2|TRBJ2-1|TRBV30|.
TGTGCCTGGAGCCGAGGGACTAGCGGGAGTTCCTACAATGAGCAGTTCTTC
CAWSRGTSGSSYNEQFF
>TRBD2|TRBJ2-1|TRBV4-2|.
TGTGCCAGCAGCCAGGGACTAGCGGGAGTATGGAATGAGCAGTTCTTC
CASSQGLAGVWNEQFF
>.|TRBJ1-5|TRBV7-2|.
TGTGCCAGCAGCTTAGATGGGGGAGGCAATCAGCCCCAGCATTTT
CASSLDGGGNQPQHF
>.|TRBJ2-1|TRBV29-1|.
TGCAGCGTTGATAGTCGGAGCTCCTACAATGAGCAGTTCTTC
CSVDSRSSYNEQFF
>.|TRBJ1-2|TRBV28|.
TGTGCCAGCAGTTTATCCATCGCAGGGGCGACCTATGGCTACACCTTC
CASSLSIAGATYGYTF
>.|TRBJ2-7|TRBV28|.
TGTGCCAGCAGTTTAAGCAGGGCCTACGAGCAGTACTTC
CASSLSRAYEQYF
>TRBD1|TRBJ1-1|TRBV7-2|.
TGTGCCAGCAGCTTATACGGGGACAGGGCTTGGGAAGCTTTCTTT
CASSLYGDRAWEAFF
>.|TRBJ2-5|TRBV2|.
TGTGCCAGCAGTAGTAACCGGGAGACCCAGTACTTC
CASSSNRETQYF
>.|TRBJ1-5|TRBV30|few
TGTGCCTGGAGTTGGGAGGGCAATCAGCCCCAGCATTTT
CAWSWEGNQPQHF
>.|TRBJ1-5|TRBV23-1|.
TGCGCCAGCAGCCCCAATCAGCCCCAGCATTTT
CASSPNQPQHF
>TRBD2|TRBJ2-7|TRBV28|.
TGTGCCAGCAGTGGCTCCGGGACTATAAACGAGCAGTACTTC
CASSGSGTINEQYF
>.|TRBJ1-1|TRBV18|.
TGTGCCAGCCTCCTCCGGGAGGCGAACACTGAAGCTTTCTTT
CASLLREANTEAFF
>TRBD1|TRBJ2-1|TRBV29-1|.
TGCAGCGTTCTGGACAGGCCTTACAATGAGCAGTTCTTC
CSVLDRPYNEQFF
>.|TRBJ2-7|TRBV7-8|few
TGTGCCAGCAGCTTAGGATCGTGGTCCTACGAGCAGTACTTC
CASSLGSWSYEQYF
>TRBD2|TRBJ2-7|TRBV10-1|.
TGCGCCAGCAGTGGGGGACTAGCGGGAGTCCCCGCTCTCTACGAGCAGTACTTC
CASSGGLAGVPALYEQYF
>TRBD1|TRBJ2-7|TRBV19|.
TGTGCCAGTAGCCGGGACAGGGACTACGAGCAGTACTTC
CASSRDRDYEQYF
>TRBD2|TRBJ2-7|TRBV19|.
TGTGCCAGTAGTATGGGACTAGCGGGAGACGAGCAGTACTTC
CASSMGLAGDEQYF
>TRBD1|TRBJ1-1|TRBV2|.
TGTGCCAGCAAATCGTCGACAGGGCCACGGGAGGCTTTCTTT
CASKSSTGPREAFF
>.|TRBJ1-1|TRBV11-3|.
TGTGCCAGCAGCATAGGCCACCAGAACACTGAAGCTTTCTTT
CASSIGHQNTEAFF
>.|TRBJ1-1|TRBV19|once
TGTGCCAGTAGCGCAGGACACATTAACACTGAAGCTTTCTTT
CASSAGHINTEAFF
>TRBD1|TRBJ2-2|TRBV28|.
TGTGCCAGCAGTTTGCCGGGACAGGGCACCACCGGGGAGCTGTTTTTT
CASSLPGQGTTGELFF
>TRBD2|TRBJ2-7|TRBV28|.
TGTGCCAGCAGTACCCCGGGGGGGCGCTCCTACGAGCAGTACTTC
CASSTPGGRSYEQYF
>TRBD2|TRBJ2-1|TRBV5-1|.
TGCGCCAGCAGCGCCACTAGCGGTTTCAATGAGCAGTTCTTC
CASSATSGFNEQFF
>TRBD1|TRBJ1-1|TRBV7-8|few
TGTGCCAGCAGCCCGCGACAGGGGAACACTGAAGCTTTCTTT
CASSPRQGNTEAFF
>.|TRBJ2-1|TRBV2|.
TGTGCCAGCAGTCGACTAGAAGCTTATGAGCAGTTCTTC
CASSRLEAYEQFF